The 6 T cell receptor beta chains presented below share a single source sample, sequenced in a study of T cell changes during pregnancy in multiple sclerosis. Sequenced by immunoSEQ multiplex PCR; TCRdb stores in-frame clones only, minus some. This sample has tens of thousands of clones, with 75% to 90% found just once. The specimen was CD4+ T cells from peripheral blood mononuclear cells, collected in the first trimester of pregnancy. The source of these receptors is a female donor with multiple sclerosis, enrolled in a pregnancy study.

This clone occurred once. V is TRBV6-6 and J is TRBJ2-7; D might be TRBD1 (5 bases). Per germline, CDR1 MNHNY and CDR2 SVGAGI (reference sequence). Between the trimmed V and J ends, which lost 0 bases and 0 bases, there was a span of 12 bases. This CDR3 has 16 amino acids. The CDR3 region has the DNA TGTGCCAGCAGTTACTCGGGGCGGACCAACTCCTACGAGCAGTACTTC. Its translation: CASSYSGRTNSYEQYF.

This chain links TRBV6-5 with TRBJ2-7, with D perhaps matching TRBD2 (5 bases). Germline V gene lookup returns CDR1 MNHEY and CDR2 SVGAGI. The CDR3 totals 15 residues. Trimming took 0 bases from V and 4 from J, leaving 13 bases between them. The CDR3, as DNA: TGTGCCAGCAGTTACTCGTTCCTAGCTGCGTACGAGCAGTACTTC. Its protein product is CASSYSFLAAYEQYF.

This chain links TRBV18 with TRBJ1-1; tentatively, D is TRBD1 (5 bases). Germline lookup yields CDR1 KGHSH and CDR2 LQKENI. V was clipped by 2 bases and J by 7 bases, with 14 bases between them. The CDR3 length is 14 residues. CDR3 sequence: CASSPDLDSNEAFF. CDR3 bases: TGTGCCAGCTCACCAGACCTAGACAGCAATGAAGCTTTCTTT. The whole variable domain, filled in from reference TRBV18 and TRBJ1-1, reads NAGVMQNPRHLVRRRGQEARLRCSPMKGHSHVYWYRQLPEEGLKFMVYLQKENIIDESGMPKERFSAEFPKEGPSILRIQQVVRGDSAAYFCASSPDLDSNEAFFGQGTRLTVV.

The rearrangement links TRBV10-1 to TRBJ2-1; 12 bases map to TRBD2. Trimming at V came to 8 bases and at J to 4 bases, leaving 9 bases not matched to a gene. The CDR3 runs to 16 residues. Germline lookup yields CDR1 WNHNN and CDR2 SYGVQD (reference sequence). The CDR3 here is CASAGTSGLGYNEQFF. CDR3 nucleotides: TGCGCCAGCGCCGGGACTAGCGGGTTGGGATACAATGAGCAGTTCTTC.

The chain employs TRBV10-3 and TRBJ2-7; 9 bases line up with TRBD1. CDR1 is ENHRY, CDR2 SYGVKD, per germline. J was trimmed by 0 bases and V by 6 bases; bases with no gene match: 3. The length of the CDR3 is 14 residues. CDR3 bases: TGTGCCATCAGCCCGGGACAGGGCTCCTACGAGCAGTACTTC. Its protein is CAISPGQGSYEQYF.

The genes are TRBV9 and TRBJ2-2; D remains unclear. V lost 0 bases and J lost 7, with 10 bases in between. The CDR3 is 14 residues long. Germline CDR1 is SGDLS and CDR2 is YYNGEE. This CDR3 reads CASSVVGDSGELFF. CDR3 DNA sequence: TGTGCCAGCAGCGTAGTGGGCGATAGCGGGGAGCTGTTTTTT.